This entry lists 26 T cell receptor beta chains sequenced from one sample in a study of long-term antiretroviral therapy in people with HIV. It was version v3.0 of the immunoSEQ assay that was run at survey level. The repertoire was sequenced with immunoSEQ multiplex PCR; TCRdb's copy has only in-frame clones and lacks some. The data contain some 18,000 clones, about 87% of them seen just once; the ten biggest clones take up under 5%. The sequencing used unsorted PBMCs, collected 2.1 years after starting antiretroviral therapy. These receptor sequences come from a man between 18 and 29 years old with HIV.

This chain connects TRBV6-6 to TRBJ2-7; perhaps D is TRBD1 or TRBD2 (5 bases each). V was shortened by 0 bases and J by 5 bases, with 5 bases between the two germline ends. Germline assignment: CDR1 MNHNY and CDR2 SVGAGI (reference sequence). The CDR3 extends over 12 amino acids. The CDR3 DNA reads as TGTGCCAGCAGTTACTCGGGGGACGAGCAGTACTTC. Amino acid sequence: CASSYSGDEQYF.

J is TRBJ1-3 and V is TRBV11-2, with TRBD1 identical over 7 bases. The germline CDR1 and CDR2 sequences are SGHAT and FQNNGV. The length of the CDR3 is 14 residues. V was pared by 10 bases and J by 3 bases, with 9 bases of the junction left unmatched. The CDR3 region has the DNA TGTGCCACGGAGAAGGGGGCGGGTGGAAACACCATATATTTT. This codes for CATEKGAGGNTIYF.

V usage is TRBV9 and J usage is TRBJ2-3; 8 nucleotides line up with TRBD2. Germline assignment: CDR1 SGDLS and CDR2 YYNGEE. V dropped 0 bases and J dropped 5; count of bases not matched to a gene: 11. The CDR3 sequence is 17 residues long. The CDR3 nucleotides read TGTGCCAGCAGCGTAGCCGGGGGGGGGCCTTTTAAAGATACGCAGTATTTT. Encoded protein: CASSVAGGGPFKDTQYF.

The chain uses TRBV10-3 and TRBJ2-5; 16 nucleotides match TRBD2. This CDR3 comprises 17 residues. V gave up 6 bases and J gave up 1 base; unmatched junction bases: 5. Germline CDR1 and CDR2: ENHRY and SYGVKD. CDR3 nucleotide sequence: TGTGCCATCAGCGGGGGACTAGCGGGAGGGTTCCAAGAGACCCAGTACTTC. Its translation is CAISGGLAGGFQETQYF.

This sequence joins TRBV11-3 and TRBJ2-3; a possible D gene is TRBD2 (6 bases). The germline CDR1 and CDR2 sequences are SGHNT and YENEEA. Deletions cut 5 bases from V and 2 bases from J, with 14 bases between. The CDR3 has 15 residues. In DNA, the CDR3 is TGTGCCAGCAGCCCTGGGACTCGACACACAGATACGCAGTATTTT. This sequence encodes CASSPGTRHTDTQYF.

CDR3 nucleotide sequence: TGTGCCAGCAGCTTAACGACAGAGAACACCGGGGAGCTGTTTTTT. It specifies CASSLTTENTGELFF. V usage is TRBV7-2 and J usage is TRBJ2-2, with D perhaps matching TRBD1 (5 bases). Germline loops: CDR1 SGHTA, CDR2 FQGNSA. V was cut by 2 bases and J by 1 base, with 8 bases left in between. This CDR3 is 15 amino acids long.

The chain couples TRBV13 to TRBJ1-1, with 12 bases fitting TRBD1. The germline V gene has CDR1 PRHDT and CDR2 FYEKMQ (reference sequence). CDR3 size: 15 residues. The V and J ends lost 5 bases and 7 bases, in that order; junction bases with no gene match: 8. The CDR3 DNA is TGTGCCAGCAGCCCCGCCGGGACAGGGGGCATTGAAGCTTTCTTT. It translates to CASSPAGTGGIEAFF.

The chain uses TRBV27 and TRBJ1-6, with D possibly TRBD1 on 5 matching bases. The V gene's germline CDR1 is MNHEY and CDR2 SMNVEV (reference sequence). The CDR3 length is 13 residues. V gave up 7 bases and J gave up 9 bases, with 13 bases separating them. The chain's CDR3 is CASKQGIGSPLHF. CDR3 in DNA: TGTGCCAGCAAGCAGGGTATCGGTTCACCCCTCCACTTT.

As for this clone: No DNA is shown, since the ends of the CDR3 on it are uncertain; the CDR3 is the one TCRdb lists. The gene calls are TRBV28 and TRBJ2-1; TRBD2 was called by the table and not checked on the DNA. The CDR3 is 12 amino acids in total, end residues counted. Per germline, CDR1 MDHEN and CDR2 SYDVKM. CDR3 region: CASSSSMVGQFF.

The chain employs TRBV18 and TRBJ2-1; 13 nucleotides match TRBD2. Germline V gene sequence: CDR1 KGHSH, CDR2 LQKENI. The CDR3 sequence is 15 residues long. V lost 2 bases, J lost 7 bases, and 2 bases stayed unmatched. The CDR3 sequence: CASSPGTSGVNEQFF. CDR3 DNA: TGTGCCAGCTCACCAGGGACTAGCGGGGTTAATGAGCAGTTCTTC.

CDR3 sequence reads: CASKYRGNTEAFF. CDR3 nucleotides: TGTGCCAGTAAATACAGGGGAAACACTGAAGCTTTCTTT. The rearrangement joins TRBV19 to TRBJ1-1, with 7 positions matching TRBD1. The CDR3 runs to 13 residues. CDR1 LNHDA and CDR2 SQIVND come from the germline V gene (reference sequence). Germline trimming cut 7 bases from V and 2 bases from J; bases unmatched to any gene: 4.

The chain employs TRBV19 and TRBJ1-1; perhaps TRBD1 as D (5 bases). The CDR3 consists of 14 residues. The ends were cut back, 9 bases at V and 1 base at J, with 15 bases in the middle. Per the germline V gene, CDR1 is LNHDA and CDR2 is SQIVND (reference sequence). CDR3 DNA: TGTGCCAGCGAACTCGGGACCGCGAACACTGAAGCTTTCTTT. It encodes CASELGTANTEAFF.

This clone has just a few counts. J is TRBJ2-7 and V is TRBV11-1, with D unclear. V was cut by 2 bases and J by 1 base, with 21 bases left in between. The CDR3 consists of 18 residues. The germline V gene encodes CDR1 SGHAT and CDR2 FQDESV (reference sequence). CDR3 sequence (DNA): TGTGCCAGCAGCTTATTCCCCTCGGGCAGTTTCGCTTCCTACGAGCAGTACTTC. Its translation: CASSLFPSGSFASYEQYF.

This chain uses TRBV7-2 with TRBJ1-2; TRBD1 might be the D (6 bases). The CDR3 is 14 residues long. Germline V gene lookup returns CDR1 SGHTA and CDR2 FQGNSA. The V and J ends lost 4 bases and 6 bases respectively, with 15 bases between them. The CDR3 loop reads CASSSSRGWDGYTF. For the CDR3, the DNA is TGTGCCAGCAGCTCAAGCAGGGGTTGGGATGGCTACACCTTC.

This clone was recorded only once. V usage is TRBV7-6 and J usage is TRBJ2-5; D not resolved. The germline V gene encodes CDR1 SGHVS and CDR2 FNYEAQ. The CDR3 covers 13 residues. V gave up 3 bases and J gave up 2 bases, with 7 bases separating them. The CDR3 DNA sequence: TGTGCCAGCAGCTTGTGGCGGCAAGAGACCCAGTACTTC. It is translated as CASSLWRQETQYF.

The rearrangement joins TRBV2 to TRBJ2-7; 7 bases map to TRBD1. V dropped 7 bases and J dropped 3; count of bases not matched to a gene: 9. This CDR3 contains 14 residues. The germline V gene has CDR1 SNHLY and CDR2 FYNNEI. In DNA form, the CDR3 reads TGTGCCAGCACTCTACAGGGGAGAGGCTACGAGCAGTACTTC. Encoded protein: CASTLQGRGYEQYF.

This clone was seen only once. The chain carries TRBV6-6 and TRBJ2-7; no reliable D call. V shed 0 bases and J shed 6 bases, with 3 bases lying between them. Germline CDR1 and CDR2: MNHNY and SVGAGI (reference sequence). The CDR3 is 11 amino acids. The CDR3 is CASSYSVEQYF. CDR3 DNA sequence: TGTGCCAGCAGTTACTCAGTCGAGCAGTACTTC.

This chain connects TRBV5-1 to TRBJ2-1; 9 bases match TRBD1. Trimming at V came to 6 bases and at J to 7 bases, leaving 11 bases not matched to a gene. This CDR3 has 15 amino acids. Germline V lookup: CDR1 SGHRS, CDR2 YFSETQ. The CDR3 sequence: CASNQGQGLSNEQFF. The DNA of the CDR3 is TGCGCCAGCAACCAAGGACAGGGGTTGTCGAATGAGCAGTTCTTC.

The CDR3 nucleotides read TGTGCCAGCAGTTACTCATCCCCCCGGGACACGGAAGGCTACACCTTC. This translates into CASSYSSPRDTEGYTF. The chain carries TRBV6-5 and TRBJ1-2; weak D call: TRBD1 (6 bases). The CDR3 has 16 amino acids. The V end lost 0 bases, the J end lost 8 bases, and 19 bases lay between the germline ends. Germline-derived CDR1 and CDR2 are MNHEY and SVGAGI.

V gene TRBV18 combines with J gene TRBJ1-3, with D unresolved. The CDR3 totals 13 residues. The V gene lost 6 bases and the J gene lost 3 bases, with 9 bases spanning the gap. Per germline, CDR1 KGHSH and CDR2 LQKENI. This CDR3 is CASSPDFGNTIYF. The DNA of the CDR3 is TGTGCCAGCTCGCCTGACTTTGGAAACACCATATATTTT. The whole variable domain, remainder taken from reference TRBV18 and TRBJ1-3, is NAGVMQNPRHLVRRRGQEARLRCSPMKGHSHVYWYRQLPEEGLKFMVYLQKENIIDESGMPKERFSAEFPKEGPSILRIQQVVRGDSAAYFCASSPDFGNTIYFGEGSWLTVV.

V is TRBV7-8 and J is TRBJ2-1, with TRBD2 matching over 12 bases. Germline lookup yields CDR1 SGHVS and CDR2 FQNEAQ. The CDR3 sequence is 16 residues long. V was clipped by 1 base and J by 8 bases; unmatched bases: 6. The CDR3 sequence is CASSLGPSGGAYEQFF. The CDR3 DNA sequence: TGTGCCAGCAGCTTAGGGCCTAGCGGGGGGGCCTATGAGCAGTTCTTC.

The chain links TRBV7-6 to TRBJ2-1; 8 bases are a match to TRBD1. V gave up 3 bases and J gave up 10 bases; unmatched junction bases: 11. CDR3 length equals 15 residues. The germline gives CDR1 SGHVS, CDR2 FNYEAQ. The CDR3 region has the DNA TGTGCCAGCAGCTTCCAATTCAGGGGGCTGGCCGAGCAGTTCTTC. Protein sequence: CASSFQFRGLAEQFF.

The chain combines TRBV19 with TRBJ2-6; D is undetermined. The CDR3 totals 13 residues. Germline V gene sequence: CDR1 LNHDA, CDR2 SQIVND (reference sequence). Trimming pared 5 bases from V and 0 bases from J, leaving 2 bases between. CDR3 residues: CASSPSGANVLTF. The CDR3 region has the DNA TGTGCCAGTAGTCCCTCTGGGGCCAACGTCCTGACTTTC. The complete variable domain, with remaining parts taken from reference TRBV19 and TRBJ2-6, reads DGGITQSPKYLFRKEGQNVTLSCEQNLNHDAMYWYRQDPGQGLRLIYYSQIVNDFQKGDIAEGYSVSREKKESFPLTVTSAQKNPTAFYLCASSPSGANVLTFGAGSRLTVL.

The chain recombines TRBV7-9 with TRBJ2-5; 15 nucleotides align to TRBD2. V dropped 4 bases and J dropped 5; count of bases not matched to a gene: 5. CDR1 is SEHNR, CDR2 FQNEAQ, per germline (reference sequence). The CDR3 totals 16 residues. This CDR3 is CASSSRTSGGAETQYF. CDR3 coding DNA: TGTGCCAGCAGCTCCAGGACTAGCGGGGGGGCTGAGACCCAGTACTTC. Variable domain in full (rest from reference TRBV7-9 and TRBJ2-5): DTGVSQNPRHKITKRGQNVTFRCDPISEHNRLYWYRQTLGQGPEFLTYFQNEAQLEKSRLLSDRFSAERPKGSFSTLEIQRTEQGDSAMYLCASSSRTSGGAETQYFGPGTRLLVL.

This clone was recorded once. The J gene is TRBJ1-4, the V gene TRBV6-1, with D unclear. The CDR3 spans 15 residues. In germline, CDR1 is MNHNS, CDR2 SASEGT. V was clipped by 2 bases and J by 5 bases, with 12 bases between them. The CDR3 spells CASSETWQLNEKLFF. CDR3 DNA sequence: TGTGCCAGCAGTGAAACTTGGCAGCTGAATGAAAAACTGTTTTTT.

The chain carries TRBV7-9 and TRBJ2-1; TRBD1 aligns across 9 bases. V dropped 5 bases and J dropped 4; count of bases not matched to a gene: 6. CDR1 is SEHNR and CDR2 is FQNEAQ in the germline V gene (reference sequence). This CDR3 region has 15 residues. The CDR3 DNA reads as TGTGCCAGCAGCCACCCGGACAGGGGTTACAATGAGCAGTTCTTC. Translating gives CASSHPDRGYNEQFF.